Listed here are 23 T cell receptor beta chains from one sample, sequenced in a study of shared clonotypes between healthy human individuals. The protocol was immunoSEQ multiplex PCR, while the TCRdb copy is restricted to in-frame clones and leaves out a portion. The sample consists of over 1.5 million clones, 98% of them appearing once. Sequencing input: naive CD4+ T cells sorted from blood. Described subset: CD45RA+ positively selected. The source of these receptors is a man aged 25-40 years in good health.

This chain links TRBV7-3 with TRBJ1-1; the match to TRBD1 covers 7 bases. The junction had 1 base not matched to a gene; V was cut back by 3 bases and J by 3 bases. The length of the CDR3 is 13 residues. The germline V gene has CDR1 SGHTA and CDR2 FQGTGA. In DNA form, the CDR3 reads TGTGCCAGCAGCTTTGACAGGGACACTGAAGCTTTCTTT. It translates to CASSFDRDTEAFF. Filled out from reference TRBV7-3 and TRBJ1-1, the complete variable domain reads GAGVSQTPSNKVTEKGKYVELRCDPISGHTALYWYRQSLGQGPEFLIYFQGTGAADDSGLPNDRFFAVRPEGSVSTLKIQRTERGDSAVYLCASSFDRDTEAFFGQGTRLTVV.

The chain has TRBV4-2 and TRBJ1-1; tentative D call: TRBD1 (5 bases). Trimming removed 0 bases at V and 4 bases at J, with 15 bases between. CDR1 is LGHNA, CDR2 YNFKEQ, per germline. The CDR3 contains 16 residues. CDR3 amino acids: CASSQEGPGALTEAFF. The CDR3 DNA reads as TGTGCCAGCAGCCAAGAAGGTCCCGGGGCCCTCACTGAAGCTTTCTTT.

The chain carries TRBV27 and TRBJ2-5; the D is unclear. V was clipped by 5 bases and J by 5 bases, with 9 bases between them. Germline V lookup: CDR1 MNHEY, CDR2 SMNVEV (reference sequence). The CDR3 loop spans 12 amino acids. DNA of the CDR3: TGTGCCAGCAGTCATCTAATGGAGACCCAGTACTTC. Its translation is CASSHLMETQYF.

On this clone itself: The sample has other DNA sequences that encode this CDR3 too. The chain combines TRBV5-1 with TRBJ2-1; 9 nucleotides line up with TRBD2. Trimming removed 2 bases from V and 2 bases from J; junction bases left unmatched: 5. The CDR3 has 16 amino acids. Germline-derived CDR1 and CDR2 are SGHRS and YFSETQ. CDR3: CASSFLAGVAYNEQFF. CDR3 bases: TGCGCCAGCAGCTTCTTAGCGGGAGTCGCCTACAATGAGCAGTTCTTC. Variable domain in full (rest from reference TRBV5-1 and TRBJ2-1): KAGVTQTPRYLIKTRGQQVTLSCSPISGHRSVSWYQQTPGQGLQFLFEYFSETQRNKGNFPGRFSGRQFSNSRSEMNVSTLELGDSALYLCASSFLAGVAYNEQFFGPGTRLTVL.

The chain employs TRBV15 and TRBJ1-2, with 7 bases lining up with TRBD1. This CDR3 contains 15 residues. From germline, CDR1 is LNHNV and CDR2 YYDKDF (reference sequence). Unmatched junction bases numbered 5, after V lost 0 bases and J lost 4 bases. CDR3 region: CATSRDRQGGYGYTF. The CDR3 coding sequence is TGTGCCACCAGCAGAGATCGGCAGGGGGGCTATGGCTACACCTTC.

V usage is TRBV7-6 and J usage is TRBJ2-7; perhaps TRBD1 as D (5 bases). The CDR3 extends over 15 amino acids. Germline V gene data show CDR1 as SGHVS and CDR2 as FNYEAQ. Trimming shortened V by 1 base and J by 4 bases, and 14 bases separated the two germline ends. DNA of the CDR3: TGTGCCAGCAGCTTAGTAGGGCAGGGTTCTTACGAGCAGTACTTC. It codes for CASSLVGQGSYEQYF.

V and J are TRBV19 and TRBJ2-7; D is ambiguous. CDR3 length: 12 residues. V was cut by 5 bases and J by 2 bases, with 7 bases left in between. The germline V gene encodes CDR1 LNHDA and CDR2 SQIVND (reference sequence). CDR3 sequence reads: CASSRVPYEQYF. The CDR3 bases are TGTGCCAGTAGTCGAGTTCCCTACGAGCAGTACTTC.

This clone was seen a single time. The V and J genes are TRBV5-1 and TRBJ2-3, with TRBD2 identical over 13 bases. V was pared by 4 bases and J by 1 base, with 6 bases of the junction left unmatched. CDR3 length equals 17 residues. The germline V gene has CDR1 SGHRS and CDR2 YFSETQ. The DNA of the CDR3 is TGCGCCAGCAGCCCACTAGCGGGAGGGATACGCACAGATACGCAGTATTTT. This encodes CASSPLAGGIRTDTQYF.

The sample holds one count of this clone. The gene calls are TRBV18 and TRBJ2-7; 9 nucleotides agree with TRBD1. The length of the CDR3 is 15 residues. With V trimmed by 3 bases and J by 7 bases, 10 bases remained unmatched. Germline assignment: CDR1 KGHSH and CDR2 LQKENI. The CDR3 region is CASSPSRDRVWEQYF. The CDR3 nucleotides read TGTGCCAGCTCACCTTCTAGGGACAGGGTATGGGAGCAGTACTTC.

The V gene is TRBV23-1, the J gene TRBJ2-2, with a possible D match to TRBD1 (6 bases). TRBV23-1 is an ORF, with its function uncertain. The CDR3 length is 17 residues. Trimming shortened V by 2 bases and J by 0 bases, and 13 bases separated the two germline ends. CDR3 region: CASSQSPGTSNTGELFF. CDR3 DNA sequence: TGCGCCAGCAGTCAAAGTCCGGGGACATCGAACACCGGGGAGCTGTTTTTT.

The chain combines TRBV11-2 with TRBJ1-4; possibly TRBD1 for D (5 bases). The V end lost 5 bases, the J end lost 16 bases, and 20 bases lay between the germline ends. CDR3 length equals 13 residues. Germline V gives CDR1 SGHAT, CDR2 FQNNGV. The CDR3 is CASSSPGGARQFF. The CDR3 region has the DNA TGTGCCAGCAGCAGCCCTGGGGGTGCAAGACAGTTTTTT. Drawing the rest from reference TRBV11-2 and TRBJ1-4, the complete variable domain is EAGVAQSPRYKIIEKRQSVAFWCNPISGHATLYWYQQILGQGPKLLIQFQNNGVVDDSQLPKDRFSAERLKGVDSTLKIQPAKLEDSAVYLCASSSPGGARQFFGSGTQLSVL.

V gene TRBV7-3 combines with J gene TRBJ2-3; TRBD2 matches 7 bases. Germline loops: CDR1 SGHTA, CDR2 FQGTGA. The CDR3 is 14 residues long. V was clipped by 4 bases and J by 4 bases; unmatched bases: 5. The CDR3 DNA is TGTGCCAGCAGCTCCAGAACTAGCGCAGATACGCAGTATTTT. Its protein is CASSSRTSADTQYF. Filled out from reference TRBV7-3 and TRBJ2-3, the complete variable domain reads GAGVSQTPSNKVTEKGKYVELRCDPISGHTALYWYRQSLGQGPEFLIYFQGTGAADDSGLPNDRFFAVRPEGSVSTLKIQRTERGDSAVYLCASSSRTSADTQYFGPGTRLTVL.

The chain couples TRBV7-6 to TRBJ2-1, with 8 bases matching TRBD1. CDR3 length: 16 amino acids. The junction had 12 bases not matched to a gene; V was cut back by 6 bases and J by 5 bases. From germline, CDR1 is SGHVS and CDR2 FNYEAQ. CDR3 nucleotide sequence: TGTGCCAGCAGACCTAGGACAGGGTCCCTCCACAATGAGCAGTTCTTC. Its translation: CASRPRTGSLHNEQFF.

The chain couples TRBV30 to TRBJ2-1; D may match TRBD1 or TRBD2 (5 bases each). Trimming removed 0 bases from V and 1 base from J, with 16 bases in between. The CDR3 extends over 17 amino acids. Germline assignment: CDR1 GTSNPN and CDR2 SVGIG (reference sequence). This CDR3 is CAWSVTVGTPSYNEQFF. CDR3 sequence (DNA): TGTGCCTGGAGTGTAACGGTGGGGACGCCATCCTACAATGAGCAGTTCTTC.

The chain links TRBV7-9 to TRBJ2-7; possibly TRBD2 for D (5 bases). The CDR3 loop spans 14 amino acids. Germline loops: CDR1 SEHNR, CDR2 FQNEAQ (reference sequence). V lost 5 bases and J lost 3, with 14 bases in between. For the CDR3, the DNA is TGTGCCAGCAGCCCTTCGGGGAACGACTACGAGCAGTACTTC. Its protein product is CASSPSGNDYEQYF.

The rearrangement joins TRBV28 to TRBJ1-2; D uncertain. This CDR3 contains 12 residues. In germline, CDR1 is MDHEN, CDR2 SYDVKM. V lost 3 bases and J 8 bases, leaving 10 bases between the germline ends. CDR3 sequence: CASSLTYGGYTF. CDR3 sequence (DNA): TGTGCCAGCAGTTTGACCTATGGCGGCTACACCTTC.

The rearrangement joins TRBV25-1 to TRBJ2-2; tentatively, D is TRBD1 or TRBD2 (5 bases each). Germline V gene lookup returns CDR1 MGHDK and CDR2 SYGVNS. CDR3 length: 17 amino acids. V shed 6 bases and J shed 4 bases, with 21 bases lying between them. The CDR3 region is CASRSGWGPQGTGELFF. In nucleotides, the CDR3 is TGTGCCAGCAGATCGGGATGGGGACCCCAGGGCACCGGGGAGCTGTTTTTT.

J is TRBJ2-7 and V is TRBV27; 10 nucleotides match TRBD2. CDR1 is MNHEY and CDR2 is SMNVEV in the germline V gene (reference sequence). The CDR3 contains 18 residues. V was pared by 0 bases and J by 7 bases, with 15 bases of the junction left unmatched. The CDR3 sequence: CASSLSYSGRSLREEQYF. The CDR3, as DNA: TGTGCCAGCAGTTTATCGTATAGCGGGAGGTCCCTTCGGGAAGAGCAGTACTTC.

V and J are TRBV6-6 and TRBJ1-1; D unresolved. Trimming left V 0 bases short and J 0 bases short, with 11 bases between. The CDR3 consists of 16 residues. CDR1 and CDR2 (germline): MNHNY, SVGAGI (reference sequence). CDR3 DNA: TGTGCCAGCAGTTACTCGAATCCCGCGATGAACACTGAAGCTTTCTTT. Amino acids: CASSYSNPAMNTEAFF.

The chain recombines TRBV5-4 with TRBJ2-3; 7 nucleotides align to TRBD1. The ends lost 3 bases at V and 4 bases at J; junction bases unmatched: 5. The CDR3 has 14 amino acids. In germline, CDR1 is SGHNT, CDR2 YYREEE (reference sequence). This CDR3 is CASSSSTGSDTQYF. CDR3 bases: TGTGCCAGCAGCTCATCGACAGGGTCAGATACGCAGTATTTT.

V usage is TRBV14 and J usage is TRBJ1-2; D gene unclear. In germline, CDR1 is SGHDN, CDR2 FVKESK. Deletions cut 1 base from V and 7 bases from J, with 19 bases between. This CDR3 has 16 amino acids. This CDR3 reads CASSQGRGVDLVGYTF. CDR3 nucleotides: TGTGCCAGCAGCCAAGGACGGGGAGTTGATTTGGTTGGCTACACCTTC.

CDR3 coding DNA: TGTGCCAGCAGCTTTGTTCAATCGGCCGGCTACAATGAGCAGTTCTTC. This sequence encodes CASSFVQSAGYNEQFF. The genes are TRBV7-9 and TRBJ2-1, with D unresolved. V was trimmed by 3 bases and J by 3 bases, leaving 15 bases between them. The CDR3 length is 16 residues. The germline CDR1 and CDR2 sequences are SEHNR and FQNEAQ (reference sequence).

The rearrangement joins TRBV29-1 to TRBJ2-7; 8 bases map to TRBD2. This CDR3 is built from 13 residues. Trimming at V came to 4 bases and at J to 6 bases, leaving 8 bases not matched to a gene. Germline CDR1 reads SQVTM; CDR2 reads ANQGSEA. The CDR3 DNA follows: TGCAGCGTTGTCCCGGGGGGGCAAGGCGAGCAGTACTTC. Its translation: CSVVPGGQGEQYF.